This paragraph reports one T cell receptor beta chain. This clone was seen a handful of times. Its binding antigen is unknown. No base quality values were provided; no much bigger clone lies one nucleotide off. Participants in the prospective study were enrolled through a virtual design, were aged roughly 18 to 90 years, and lived in roughly 25 United States geographic areas. To assign participants to cohorts, the prospective study relied on clinical history that participants themselves reported in a screening survey and a study questionnaire. Exposed participants were defined as having been in contact with someone with a PCR-confirmed or clinician-diagnosed COVID-19 case within 2 weeks of study entry. Each participant in the prospective study had whole blood, serum and a nasopharyngeal or oropharyngeal swab collected by mobile phlebotomists. Over a roughly 2-month period, participants in the prospective study had the option of providing additional blood draws and questionnaires. Before DNA extraction, blood samples from the prospective study were shipped at room temperature or frozen.

The source of the sample is a study of blood T cell repertoires in COVID-19 (TCRdb year 2020). Study-level background: The collaborator samples originated in the United States, Italy and Spain and spanned the acute and convalescent phases of COVID-19. The prospective study material was composed of cDNA or gDNA derived from T cells, B-cell-depleted T cells, or PBMCs. The dataset comprised deeply sampled blood TCRbeta repertoires from subjects exposed to, actively infected with, or recovered from COVID-19. A freely available public database, intended as a resource for researchers studying the immune response to SARS-CoV-2, is where the repertoires were released. The samples were drawn from two sources: the first 160 participants of the ongoing ImmuneRACE study, and fewer than 1,500 subjects contributed by 6 global collaborators. A de-identified subject ID, COVID-19 status, age in years and sex were almost always included in the sample metadata. Where available, HLA class I and class II types were obtained from metadata supplied by the sample provider rather than from assay-based typing.

The germline V gene supplies CDR1 KGHSH and CDR2 LQKENI. V is reduced by 0 bases and J by 4 bases, leaving a spacing of 9 bases between them. The cysteine opens and the phenylalanine closes a CDR3 of 14 amino acids. Only CDR3 DNA remains: 42 bases, in frame from the first base. The paper as a whole reports these results and caveats: How much clinical and demographic metadata was included differed by source and by participant, and the metadata was provided uncurated.

The immunoSEQ Assay, a bias-controlled multiplex PCR, was used to amplify TCRbeta CDR3 regions from genomic DNA. The paper's data handling went like this. The number of nucleated cells in each sample was estimated by amplification of reference gene primers within the assay. To quantify the absolute abundance of each unique TCRbeta CDR3 rearrangement, sequence reads were collapsed and filtered. For each sample, productive Simpson clonality was calculated as the square root of Simpson's diversity index across productive rearrangements. TCRdb stores this immuneACCESS table with in-frame sequences only. Part of the clones is absent; in the studies checked, under half of the shortfall reflects unresolved V genes, and no reason is known for the rest. V, J and clone size reflect that table, while D and trimming were determined from the DNA. A total of some 360,000 clones appear in this sample, about nine tenths of them only once. Of the sample, around 0.92% falls within the top ten clones.

This receptor chain uses TRBV18 and TRBJ1-1; the D gene is possibly TRBD1, with 6 bases matching. Sequencing used PBMCs or T cells enriched from blood (not recorded which). The TCR originated in a woman in her twenties or thirties who had been exposed to COVID-19. The CDR3 protein: CASSPPRGFTEAFF. At the DNA level, the sequence is TGTGCCAGCTCACCACCCAGGGGTTTCACTGAAGCTTTCTTT.